A single sample gave rise to the 27 T cell receptor beta chains below, sequenced in a study of shared clonotypes between healthy human individuals. The assay was immunoSEQ multiplex PCR, and TCRdb's table has in-frame clones only and misses some. The sample has about a million clones, approximately 80% seen once. Sequencing was done on a sample of memory CD4+ T cells from PBMCs. Stated subset: CD45RA-negative fraction. Receptors originate from a man aged 18 to 29 in good health. Some clones in this sample may be carry-over from other donors' samples.

The J gene is TRBJ2-7, the V gene TRBV18, with D maybe TRBD1 (6 bases). From germline, CDR1 is KGHSH and CDR2 LQKENI. V gave up 3 bases and J gave up 7 bases, with 13 bases separating them. The CDR3 sequence is 13 residues long. The CDR3 DNA reads as TGTGCCAGCTCACCCCCACAGGGTGGGGAGCAGTACTTC. Translated: CASSPPQGGEQYF.

With regard to this clone: Other DNA sequences from this sample encode an identical CDR3 as well. This chain connects TRBV5-1 to TRBJ1-3; tentative D call: TRBD1 (6 bases). Deletions cut 4 bases from V and 1 base from J, with 21 bases between. CDR3 length: 18 amino acids. Germline lookup yields CDR1 SGHRS and CDR2 YFSETQ. CDR3 sequence (DNA): TGCGCCAGCAGCCCAACAGGGCTAGCCGAGCTATCTGGAAACACCATATATTTT. This translates into CASSPTGLAELSGNTIYF.

The CDR3 reads CASSLLRGTSAEQYF. The CDR3 DNA sequence: TGTGCCAGCAGCCTCCTCAGGGGGACGTCGGCCGAGCAGTACTTC. This chain joins TRBV6-1 and TRBJ2-7, with TRBD1 identical over 7 bases. Germline V CDR1 and CDR2: MNHNS, SASEGT. CDR3 length equals 15 residues. V trimming: 6 bases; J trimming: 6 bases; junction bases outside the gene matches: 14.

This sequence joins TRBV28 and TRBJ1-3; 8 nucleotides agree with TRBD1. V gave up 5 bases and J gave up 0 bases; unmatched junction bases: 9. In germline, CDR1 is MDHEN, CDR2 SYDVKM. CDR3 length: 17 amino acids. CDR3 amino acids: CASSPRTGSSSGNTIYF. As DNA, the CDR3 is TGTGCCAGCAGTCCCCGGACAGGGTCCAGCTCTGGAAACACCATATATTTT.

The rearrangement links TRBV5-1 to TRBJ1-3; TRBD1 agrees at 7 bases. Germline lookup yields CDR1 SGHRS and CDR2 YFSETQ. V lost 3 bases to trimming and J lost 1 base; unmatched junction nucleotides: 7. The CDR3 is 16 amino acids. The CDR3 nucleotides are TGCGCCAGCAGCTCCGACCTGGGACAGTCTGGAAACACCATATATTTT. It is translated as CASSSDLGQSGNTIYF.

This clone was seen a handful of times. Here the CDR3 reads CASSLELEAYNEQFF. The CDR3 region has the DNA TGCGCCAGCAGCTTGGAACTAGAGGCCTACAATGAGCAGTTCTTC. The chain is built from TRBV5-1 and TRBJ2-1, with D perhaps TRBD2 (5 bases). The V gene's germline CDR1 is SGHRS and CDR2 YFSETQ. There are 15 residues in the CDR3. The germline V and J ends were trimmed by 0 bases and 2 bases, with 9 bases remaining between them.

The rearrangement links TRBV7-9 to TRBJ2-3, with TRBD1 identical over 8 bases. V shed 4 bases, J shed 4 bases, and the junction held 4 bases outside the gene matches. The CDR3 length is 14 residues. Germline assignment: CDR1 SEHNR and CDR2 FQNEAQ (reference sequence). The CDR3 DNA is TGTGCCAGCAGCTACGGACAGGGTCCAGATACGCAGTATTTT. It translates to CASSYGQGPDTQYF.

The rearrangement links TRBV11-2 to TRBJ2-7; D is uncertain. Trimming stripped 3 bases from V and 9 bases from J, with 12 bases between. The CDR3 runs to 12 residues. The germline V gene has CDR1 SGHAT and CDR2 FQNNGV. The CDR3 sequence is CASSFTVVGQYF. CDR3 DNA: TGTGCCAGCAGCTTCACCGTTGTCGGGCAGTACTTC.

The chain uses TRBV5-1 and TRBJ1-3; D is uncertain. Per germline, CDR1 SGHRS and CDR2 YFSETQ. The ends were cut back, 1 base at V and 0 bases at J, with 11 bases in the middle. This CDR3 has 16 amino acids. The CDR3 sequence: CASSLLSGSSGNTIYF. In DNA form, the CDR3 reads TGCGCCAGCAGCTTGTTGAGCGGCAGCTCTGGAAACACCATATATTTT.

This rearrangement joins TRBV21-1 to TRBJ1-4; the DNA was not used to check the table's D call, TRBD1. TRBV21-1 represents a pseudogene. This CDR3 region has 16 residues. This CDR3 reads CASSHKTVATNEKLFF. CDR3 sequence (DNA): TGTGCCAGCAGCCATAAGACAGTAGCAACTAATGAAAAACTGTTTTTT.

V usage is TRBV11-3 and J usage is TRBJ2-5; D possibly corresponds to TRBD2 (5 bases). Trimming removed 5 bases from V and 2 bases from J, with 12 bases in between. There are 14 residues in the CDR3. Germline CDR1 and CDR2: SGHNT and YENEEA. CDR3 protein: CASSPDSQQETQYF. In nucleotides, the CDR3 is TGTGCCAGCAGCCCGGACTCTCAACAAGAGACCCAGTACTTC.

The J gene is TRBJ2-7, the V gene TRBV6-1; 7 bases agree with TRBD1. The germline gives CDR1 MNHNS, CDR2 SASEGT. There are 15 residues in the CDR3. With V trimmed by 3 bases and J by 3 bases, 8 bases remained unmatched. The CDR3 nucleotides read TGTGCCAGCAGTGAGTTTGGGACAGCATACTACGAGCAGTACTTC. Residues: CASSEFGTAYYEQYF.

The chain combines TRBV29-1 with TRBJ2-3; D ambiguous. Germline CDR1 SQVTM, CDR2 ANQGSEA. This CDR3 region has 12 residues. Trimming took off 1 base at V and 6 bases at J, with 8 bases between the two ends. CDR3 DNA: TGCAGCGTTGAAGGGTTTTCGGATACGCAGTATTTT. Its protein product is CSVEGFSDTQYF.

CDR3 DNA sequence: TGTGCCAGCAGCCCTTTCGAGAGACATGAGCAGTTCTTC. Its protein is CASSPFERHEQFF. This rearrangement joins TRBV14 to TRBJ2-1, with D unresolved. This CDR3 has 13 amino acids. Trimming stripped 4 bases from V and 8 bases from J, with 12 bases between. In germline, CDR1 is SGHDN, CDR2 FVKESK.

This clone occurred a few times. The V and J genes are TRBV20-1 and TRBJ1-2, with a possible D match to TRBD1 (5 bases). Trimming pared 5 bases from V and 12 bases from J, leaving 13 bases between. CDR1 is DFQATT and CDR2 is SNEGSKA in the germline V gene (reference sequence). The CDR3 consists of 10 residues. CDR3: CSAFGGGHTF. The CDR3 nucleotides read TGCAGTGCTTTTGGGGGGGGTCACACCTTC.

The gene calls are TRBV7-2 and TRBJ2-1, with D possibly matching TRBD2 (5 bases). V gave up 0 bases and J gave up 8 bases, with 8 bases separating them. The germline gives CDR1 SGHTA, CDR2 FQGNSA. The length of the CDR3 is 13 residues. CDR3: CASSLAGVDEQFF. The CDR3 DNA is TGTGCCAGCAGCTTAGCGGGAGTCGATGAGCAGTTCTTC.

A remark on this clone: The same CDR3 also results from other DNA sequences found in this sample. The rearrangement uses TRBV7-3 and TRBJ1-1; TRBD1 matches 10 bases. Germline lookup yields CDR1 SGHTA and CDR2 FQGTGA. There are 15 residues in the CDR3. The J segment lost 5 bases and the V segment lost 5 bases, leaving 8 bases of the junction unmatched. The CDR3 sequence is CASSPYPGQGTEAFF. For the CDR3, the DNA is TGTGCCAGCAGCCCCTATCCGGGACAGGGGACTGAAGCTTTCTTT.

V gene TRBV6-4 combines with J gene TRBJ2-7; D remains ambiguous. V was cut by 4 bases and J by 2 bases, with 15 bases left in between. Germline lookup yields CDR1 MRHNA and CDR2 SNTAGT. The CDR3 runs to 15 residues. The CDR3 is CASSVSPGPTYEQYF. The CDR3 bases are TGTGCCAGCAGTGTATCCCCTGGACCAACCTACGAGCAGTACTTC.

The chain is built from TRBV28 and TRBJ1-4; maybe TRBD1 (6 bases). This CDR3 is built from 16 residues. The germline gives CDR1 MDHEN, CDR2 SYDVKM. Trimming took 5 bases from V and 10 from J, leaving 23 bases between them. The CDR3 nucleotides read TGTGCCAGCAGTCCGGGGGCCGGGGGGCAAGCTGGAAAACTGTTTTTT. It is translated as CASSPGAGGQAGKLFF. Full variable domain (remainder filled in from reference TRBV28 and TRBJ1-4): DVKVTQSSRYLVKRTGEKVFLECVQDMDHENMFWYRQDPGLGLRLIYFSYDVKMKEKGDIPEGYSVSREKKERFSLILESASTNQTSMYLCASSPGAGGQAGKLFFGSGTQLSVL.

The chain uses TRBV6-5 and TRBJ2-7; D gene ambiguous. Trimming pared 5 bases from V and 3 bases from J, leaving 14 bases between. Looked up from germline, CDR1 is MNHEY and CDR2 is SVGAGI. The length of the CDR3 is 14 residues. For the CDR3, the DNA is TGTGCCAGCAGTGAAATCCCGGGCCGCTACGAGCAGTACTTC. Its translation: CASSEIPGRYEQYF.

The chain is built from TRBV6-1 and TRBJ2-2; D remains unclear. Germline CDR1 MNHNS, CDR2 SASEGT. This CDR3 spans 15 amino acids. The V gene lost 7 bases and the J gene lost 6 bases, with 18 bases spanning the gap. In DNA, the CDR3 is TGTGCCAGCAAATATAGGGTGGGTTCCTCCGGGGAGCTGTTTTTT. It specifies CASKYRVGSSGELFF.

V gene TRBV15 combines with J gene TRBJ2-7; TRBD1 might be the D (5 bases). Germline CDR1 is LNHNV and CDR2 is YYDKDF (reference sequence). This CDR3 region has 15 residues. The V and J ends lost 1 base and 1 base respectively, with 11 bases between them. CDR3 amino acids: CATSRATGSSYEQYF. Written as DNA, the CDR3 is TGTGCCACCAGCAGAGCAACAGGTTCTTCCTACGAGCAGTACTTC. The complete variable domain, with remaining parts taken from reference TRBV15 and TRBJ2-7, reads DAMVIQNPRYQVTQFGKPVTLSCSQTLNHNVMYWYQQKSSQAPKLLFHYYDKDFNNEADTPDNFQSRRPNTSFCFLDIRSPGLGDTAMYLCATSRATGSSYEQYFGPGTRLTVT.

V and J are TRBV28 and TRBJ2-3; weak D call: TRBD2 (7 bases). Trimming shortened V by 5 bases and J by 2 bases, and 14 bases separated the two germline ends. CDR3 length equals 15 residues. Per germline, CDR1 MDHEN and CDR2 SYDVKM. CDR3 bases: TGTGCCAGCAGTCCGCCGGGGGGCCTCACAGATACGCAGTATTTT. Translating it yields CASSPPGGLTDTQYF.

This clone was counted a few times. The rearrangement joins TRBV11-2 to TRBJ1-2, with D perhaps TRBD1 (5 bases). Germline V gene data show CDR1 as SGHAT and CDR2 as FQNNGV. The CDR3 is 12 amino acids. The V end lost 5 bases, the J end lost 7 bases, and 11 bases lay between the germline ends. The CDR3 region is CASSPWDGGYTF. The CDR3 bases are TGTGCCAGCAGCCCGTGGGACGGTGGCTACACCTTC.

This clone was seen only a few times. V usage is TRBV30 and J usage is TRBJ1-5; no definite D call. V was clipped by 1 base and J by 6 bases, with 7 bases between them. Germline assignment: CDR1 GTSNPN and CDR2 SVGIG (reference sequence). The CDR3 sequence is 12 residues long. As DNA, the CDR3 is TGTGCCTGGAGTGCCCTCGCTCAGCCCCAGCATTTT. Residues: CAWSALAQPQHF.

The J gene is TRBJ1-4, the V gene TRBV28; no definite D call. CDR3 size: 14 residues. Trimming took 2 bases from V and 2 from J, leaving 6 bases between them. Germline V gene data show CDR1 as MDHEN and CDR2 as SYDVKM. The CDR3 loop reads CASSLEQTNEKLFF. The CDR3 DNA is TGTGCCAGCAGTTTAGAGCAGACTAATGAAAAACTGTTTTTT.

This clone was detected a few times. The rearrangement uses TRBV5-4 and TRBJ1-4; the D gene is possibly TRBD1 (6 bases). The CDR3 is 15 amino acids. V lost 4 bases, J lost 7 bases, and 17 bases lay in between. The germline gives CDR1 SGHNT, CDR2 YYREEE (reference sequence). CDR3 sequence reads: CASSTATGRGEKLFF. CDR3 sequence (DNA): TGTGCCAGCAGCACCGCCACAGGGCGTGGTGAAAAACTGTTTTTT.